Listed here are 10 T cell receptor beta chains from one sample, sequenced in a study of blood T cell repertoires in COVID-19 (dated by TCRdb to about 2020). The library was prepared using the immunoSEQ multiplex PCR assay. TCRdb holds this immuneACCESS table with in-frame rearrangements only. Some clones are missing; in checked studies, unresolved V genes explain under half, and the rest has no known cause. This sample has roughly 300,000 clones in its table, and about nine tenths of those were observed once. Around 2% of the sample belongs to the ten largest clones. Sequencing used peripheral blood. The receptors shown here come from a woman between 25 and 40 years old with COVID-19, enrolled during active disease.

This clone was recorded only once. The V call is TRBV5-4, the J call TRBJ1-1, with D uncertain. Trimming shortened V by 4 bases and J by 6 bases, and 10 bases separated the two germline ends. Germline values: CDR1 SGHNT, CDR2 YYREEE (reference sequence). This CDR3 comprises 12 residues. In nucleotides, the CDR3 is TGTGCCAGCAGCCTTCGGACTTCTGAAGCTTTCTTT. Protein: CASSLRTSEAFF.

The chain couples TRBV7-9 to TRBJ2-5, with D uncertain. The CDR3 length is 11 residues. The germline gives CDR1 SEHNR, CDR2 FQNEAQ (reference sequence). The germline V and J ends were trimmed by 5 bases and 5 bases, with 6 bases remaining between them. The CDR3 DNA follows: TGTGCCAGCAGCCCCCTGGAGACCCAGTACTTC. Residues: CASSPLETQYF.

The CDR3 spells CASSSSGQGLGTDTQYF. In DNA form, the CDR3 reads TGTGCCAGCAGTTCCTCCGGACAGGGGCTTGGCACAGATACGCAGTATTTT. This chain links TRBV28 with TRBJ2-3; 9 bases match TRBD1. The ends lost 4 bases at V and 1 base at J; junction bases unmatched: 9. The CDR3 sequence is 17 residues long. Germline values: CDR1 MDHEN, CDR2 SYDVKM. Drawing the rest from reference TRBV28 and TRBJ2-3, the complete variable domain is DVKVTQSSRYLVKRTGEKVFLECVQDMDHENMFWYRQDPGLGLRLIYFSYDVKMKEKGDIPEGYSVSREKKERFSLILESASTNQTSMYLCASSSSGQGLGTDTQYFGPGTRLTVL.

This chain uses TRBV10-2 with TRBJ2-2, with 10 nucleotides matching TRBD1. V dropped 10 bases and J dropped 5; count of bases not matched to a gene: 7. CDR1 is WSHSY, CDR2 SAAADI, per germline. This CDR3 region has 14 residues. Here the CDR3 reads CATKTGGETGELFF. DNA for the CDR3: TGCGCCACCAAGACAGGGGGCGAGACCGGGGAGCTGTTTTTT.

The V and J genes are TRBV28 and TRBJ2-7; perhaps TRBD2 as D (5 bases). CDR1 is MDHEN and CDR2 is SYDVKM in the germline V gene. This CDR3 has 14 amino acids. V was trimmed by 3 bases and J by 0 bases, leaving 9 bases between them. The CDR3 coding sequence is TGTGCCAGCAGTTTCCTCGGAGGCTCCTACGAGCAGTACTTC. Translation: CASSFLGGSYEQYF.

This clone has just a few counts. This chain joins TRBV6-1 and TRBJ1-5, with a tentative D call TRBD1 (6 bases). The V end lost 2 bases, the J end lost 0 bases, and 11 bases lay between the germline ends. Germline loops: CDR1 MNHNS, CDR2 SASEGT. This CDR3 comprises 16 residues. The CDR3: CASSENPGDSNQPQHF. The CDR3, as DNA: TGTGCCAGCAGTGAAAACCCAGGGGATAGCAATCAGCCCCAGCATTTT.

This clone has only one observation. CDR3 protein: CASSTSSGTADTQYF. In nucleotides, the CDR3 is TGTGCCAGTAGTACGTCTAGCGGGACTGCAGATACGCAGTATTTT. The chain carries TRBV19 and TRBJ2-3; TRBD2 agrees at 9 bases. J was trimmed by 4 bases and V by 4 bases; bases with no gene match: 6. The CDR3 runs 15 residues. The V gene's germline CDR1 is LNHDA and CDR2 SQIVND (reference sequence). The whole variable domain, filled in from reference TRBV19 and TRBJ2-3, reads DGGITQSPKYLFRKEGQNVTLSCEQNLNHDAMYWYRQDPGQGLRLIYYSQIVNDFQKGDIAEGYSVSREKKESFPLTVTSAQKNPTAFYLCASSTSSGTADTQYFGPGTRLTVL.

The V gene is TRBV3-1 (or the pseudogene TRBV3-2), the J gene TRBJ2-2; 9 bases agree with TRBD2. This CDR3 is 19 amino acids long. The J segment lost 5 bases and the V segment lost 0 bases, leaving 13 bases of the junction unmatched. Germline lookup yields CDR1 LGHDT and CDR2 YNNKEL (reference sequence). The CDR3: CASSQDRRTSGYDTGELFF. The DNA of the CDR3 is TGTGCCAGCAGCCAAGATCGGAGAACTAGCGGGTATGATACCGGGGAGCTGTTTTTT.

The chain uses TRBV19 and TRBJ1-5, with a weak D call TRBD1 (6 bases). Looked up from germline, CDR1 is LNHDA and CDR2 is SQIVND (reference sequence). This CDR3 has 15 residues. Trimming left V 4 bases short and J 0 bases short, with 10 bases between. As DNA, the CDR3 is TGTGCCAGTAGTAGAGGACAGATTAGCAATCAGCCCCAGCATTTT. Amino acids: CASSRGQISNQPQHF.

The chain recombines TRBV6-5 with TRBJ2-3, with 7 bases that match TRBD1. The CDR3 has 14 residues. Germline values: CDR1 MNHEY, CDR2 SVGAGI. Trimming cost V 5 bases and J 5 bases; bases outside gene matches: 7. The CDR3 DNA reads TGTGCCAGCAGTAGAGCGACAGGGCTAGATACGCAGTATTTT. This gives the protein CASSRATGLDTQYF.